This T cell receptor beta chain is drawn from a study of Graves' ophthalmopathy and Graves' hyperthyroidism (dated by TCRdb to 2016 to 2019). Background on the whole study: Peripheral blood was collected at initial diagnosis, before any treatment. To tell Graves' ophthalmopathy apart from Graves' hyperthyroidism, and to predict which patients would progress to ophthalmopathy, the study relied on TCR beta repertoire signatures. Once sampling was done, hyperthyroidism patients were given methimazole at a starting dose of 30 mg daily, while ophthalmopathy patients were given high-dose intravenous methylprednisolone. An independent validation cohort comprised around 20 hyperthyroidism patients and over 15 patients who later progressed from hyperthyroidism to ophthalmopathy. T-cell repertoires of thyroid tissue and blood were compared in over five hyperthyroidism patients. In total, under 150 blood samples were TCR-sequenced: 40 to 45 ophthalmopathy, approximately 75 hyperthyroidism and roughly 17 hyperthyroidism-to-ophthalmopathy patients. A discovery set of 100 or so patients (approximately 45 ophthalmopathy, 55 to 60 stable hyperthyroidism) was enrolled to explore V-J signatures distinguishing ophthalmopathy from hyperthyroidism.

For repertoire sequencing, the TCR beta CDR3 regions were amplified from RNA transcripts. A first-round RT-PCR used HTBI primers with the Qiagen OneStep RT-PCR kit, followed by a second-round multiplex PCR, size selection and purification. The libraries underwent paired-end sequencing with 100 bp reads on an Illumina HiSeq2000. On the study's bioinformatics: SOAPnuke was used to process the reads, removing any read that contained adapters or uncalled bases, had a mean Phred below 15, or lacked an exact match to the constant primer or identifier. COPE v1.2.5 was used to merge the high-quality paired reads. Each unique nucleotide sequence was defined as a clonotype, and clonotypes were aligned to IMGT TRB V, D and J references with MiTCR v1.1. The analysis was limited to V-J combinations with a frequency above 0.0001, which together covered 99.2% of repertoires. For each V-J combination, a TCR clonal expansion and chaos score was defined as the ratio of F50 clonal expansion to chaos observed in the TCRdist matrix. Welch's t-statistics and random forest were used to reduce features to about a dozen V-J combinations, which were fed into a naive Bayes classifier. The similarity between thyroid and blood repertoires was quantified using the Morisita-Horn index. TCRdb applied fastp at Q25 and MiXCR to the public reads, then kept only in-frame beta chains. One record per CDR3 amino acid sequence lists the most common genes and DNA. The V and J calls were not made by the authors but by TCRdb's processing. Recorded for this sample are roughly 350,000 distinct CDR3 sequences; 15% to 20% of them occurred a single time. The ten largest clones take up 2% to 3% of the sample.

The CDR1 and CDR2 encoded by the germline V gene (reference sequence) are GTSNPN and SVGIG. The CDR3 numbers 15 residues from cysteine through phenylalanine. This entry keeps only the CDR3 DNA: 45 bases, framed from base 1. Deletion took 3 bases off V and 7 bases off J, with a span of 16 bases between the germline ends. This clonotype appeared many times. Its antigen is not yet known. No base quality values were provided; no much bigger clone lies one nucleotide off. Results the study describes overall, beyond this receptor: In validation, the model predicted ophthalmopathy progression with roughly 68% sensitivity and roughly 78% specificity; roughly 11 predicted patients were CT-confirmed with GO in a median of around 6.5 months. No statistical method was used to predetermine the sample size, and group allocation was not hidden from the investigators. Most of the expanded thyroid clonotypes with a frequency above 0.001 were also detected in blood, and it was suggested that the thyroid immune response may be reflected by blood repertoires. The 13-signature model separated ophthalmopathy from stable hyperthyroidism with roughly 90% sensitivity and about 81% specificity in cross-validation, and 80%/75% in the test set.

Stable hyperthyroidism was defined as no progression to ophthalmopathy within 18 months of follow-up. Patients with hyperthyroidism were aged 18 to 65 years, had been newly diagnosed, and had a disease duration of less than 2 months. Patients were excluded if they had other autoimmune diseases, uncontrolled infections, pregnancy or lactation. Clinical symptoms, serum thyroxine, TRAb, thyroid ultrasound and orbital computed tomography were used for diagnosis. Using Ficoll-Paque density gradient centrifugation, PBMCs were isolated from about 9.4 ml of fresh peripheral blood. Total RNA was extracted with Trizol reagent and quality-checked on an Agilent 2100 Bioanalyzer.

The clonotype originates from an adult woman with stable Graves' hyperthyroidism. The chain was built from TRBV30 and TRBJ1-6; the D gene is possibly TRBD1, with 6 bases matching. Sample: peripheral blood. The bases are TGTGCCTGGAGCCACCCAGGGGAACGGAATTCACCCCTCCACTTT. The resulting protein is CAWSHPGERNSPLHF.